A single sample is the source of the 21 T cell receptor beta chains below, sequenced in a study of T cell repertoires in cytomegalovirus infection. These receptors' antigens are unknown. In TCRdb, the reads were re-called with MiXCR into one record per CDR3 protein. This table holds about 310,000 distinct CDR3 sequences, approximately 25% found once. Sequences were derived from cultured PBMCs, sampled from culture after CMV antigen stimulation. These receptors were collected from a human donor in good health (CMV status not recorded). Some clones in this sample may be carry-over from other donors' samples.

The chain uses TRBV7-3 and TRBJ2-3; 14 bases fit TRBD2. Germline V gives CDR1 SGHTA, CDR2 FQGTGA. J gave up 4 bases and V 5 bases, and 5 bases lay outside the gene matches. The CDR3 totals 16 residues. CDR3 bases: TGTGCCAGCAGCCTAGGGACTAGCGGGAGATCAGATACGCAGTATTTT. Translating it yields CASSLGTSGRSDTQYF.

This clonotype was counted at least ten times. The chain is built from TRBV5-4 and TRBJ2-7; no firm D call. The CDR3 contains 16 residues. From germline, CDR1 is SGHNT and CDR2 YYREEE (reference sequence). Trimming removed 0 bases from V and 5 bases from J, with 18 bases in between. The CDR3 coding sequence is TGTGCCAGCAGCTTGGGTTCGCGTTTTTCGTCTGACGAGCAGTACTTC. Its protein is CASSLGSRFSSDEQYF.

This chain uses TRBV11-3 with TRBJ2-1; 10 nucleotides align to TRBD2. V lost 6 bases and J lost 9; bases outside the gene matches: 8. The CDR3 contains 14 residues. Germline CDR1 is SGHNT and CDR2 is YENEEA. This chain's CDR3 is CASRKDSGRFEQFF. The CDR3 bases are TGTGCCAGCAGAAAGGATAGCGGGAGGTTTGAGCAGTTCTTC.

The rearrangement links TRBV9 to TRBJ2-7, with 12 positions matching TRBD2. Looked up from germline, CDR1 is SGDLS and CDR2 is YYNGEE. The CDR3 covers 15 residues. Trimming removed 0 bases from V and 5 bases from J; junction bases left unmatched: 3. In nucleotides, the CDR3 is TGTGCCAGCAGCGTAGGGTGGACTAGCGGGGACGAGCAGTACTTC. It is translated as CASSVGWTSGDEQYF.

This chain links TRBV28 with TRBJ2-7; 8 nucleotides line up with TRBD2. This CDR3 contains 16 residues. V lost 1 base, J lost 7 bases, and 12 bases stayed unmatched. Germline assignment: CDR1 MDHEN and CDR2 SYDVKM. CDR3 sequence: CASSLSMAGGNLEQYF. As DNA, the CDR3 is TGTGCCAGCAGTTTATCTATGGCGGGAGGAAATCTGGAGCAGTACTTC.

This clonotype was seen only a few times. The V gene is TRBV7-9, the J gene TRBJ2-3, with TRBD2 matching 8 bases. Germline V gene sequence: CDR1 SEHNR, CDR2 FQNEAQ (reference sequence). The V and J ends lost 5 bases and 0 bases, in that order; junction bases with no gene match: 7. The CDR3 consists of 16 residues. This chain's CDR3 is CASSQAGASSTDTQYF. The CDR3, as DNA: TGTGCCAGCAGCCAAGCGGGAGCTTCTAGCACAGATACGCAGTATTTT.

On this clonotype itself: Mismatch with germline at one junction end may stem from a read error. V is TRBV29-1 and J is TRBJ1-1, with D unclear. The CDR3 is 13 residues long. From germline, CDR1 is SQVTM and CDR2 ANQGSEA. The CDR3, as DNA: TGCAGCGCTGAAGAAGGCGCGAACACTGAAGCTTTCTTT. It translates to CSAEEGANTEAFF.

The chain couples TRBV28 to TRBJ2-7, with 10 nucleotides matching TRBD2. The V segment lost 6 bases and the J segment 5 bases; nucleotides outside the gene matches: 13. CDR3 length equals 16 residues. Germline V gene lookup returns CDR1 MDHEN and CDR2 SYDVKM. CDR3 amino acids: CASSPISGRARDEQYF. In DNA, the CDR3 is TGTGCCAGCAGCCCGATAAGCGGGAGGGCCAGAGACGAGCAGTACTTC.

In this sample, this clonotype turned up many times. The V gene is TRBV7-8, the J gene TRBJ1-5; unclear D gene. V lost 4 bases and J 14 bases, leaving 15 bases between the germline ends. CDR3 length: 12 residues. Per the germline V gene, CDR1 is SGHVS and CDR2 is FQNEAQ. CDR3 nucleotide sequence: TGTGCCAGCAGCTCTACCCGGCATCCCGAGCATTTT. It translates to CASSSTRHPEHF.

Comment on this clonotype: The junction departs from the called germline gene at one end, perhaps through a read error. The V and J genes are TRBV12-3 or TRBV12-4 and TRBJ1-5; 7 nucleotides line up with TRBD1. The CDR3 runs 14 residues. The CDR3 DNA reads as TGTGCCAGCAGTAGAACAGGGGTGGATCACCCCCAGCATTTT. Its protein is CASSRTGVDHPQHF.

This clonotype was seen only a few times. The chain uses TRBV7-9 and TRBJ2-7; D is undetermined. CDR1 and CDR2 (germline): SEHNR, FQNEAQ (reference sequence). V shed 1 base and J shed 6 bases, with 10 bases lying between them. This CDR3 is 13 amino acids long. Here the CDR3 DNA reads TGTGCCAGCAGCTTAGAAGCTAGTCGCGAGCAGTACGTC. This translates into CASSLEASREQYV.

The chain employs TRBV12-3 or TRBV12-4 and TRBJ2-1, with 12 bases lining up with TRBD2. Trimming cost V 6 bases and J 6 bases; bases outside gene matches: 6. The CDR3 consists of 15 residues. The CDR3 DNA sequence: TGTGCCAGCAGACCTAGCGGGAGGGTCCCCAATGAGCAGTTCTTC. Translating it yields CASRPSGRVPNEQFF.

This clonotype came up a few times. The J gene is TRBJ2-7, the V gene TRBV7-9; TRBD1 might be the D (5 bases). The CDR3 totals 14 residues. The germline CDR1 and CDR2 sequences are SEHNR and FQNEAQ (reference sequence). Trimming stripped 4 bases from V and 2 bases from J, with 12 bases between. As DNA, the CDR3 is TGTGCCAGCAGCTCGAAGGGGCGAGCCTACGAGCAGTACTTC. Encoded protein: CASSSKGRAYEQYF.

This clonotype was recorded once. This chain joins TRBV15 and TRBJ1-2; 7 bases match TRBD1. CDR3 length equals 15 residues. Germline CDR1 reads LNHNV; CDR2 reads YYDKDF (reference sequence). Trimming took 0 bases from V and 4 from J; bases not matched to a gene: 5. The CDR3 coding sequence is TGTGCCACCAGCAGAGATAGGGACAGCAGCTATGGCTACACCTTC. Protein sequence: CATSRDRDSSYGYTF.

This clonotype was counted between two and nine times. J is TRBJ1-3 and V is TRBV5-6; D might be TRBD1 (5 bases). Looked up from germline, CDR1 is SGHDT and CDR2 is YYEEEE. With 0 bases removed from V and 8 bases from J, the gap between germline ends came to 12 bases. The CDR3 totals 14 residues. The CDR3 DNA reads as TGTGCCAGCAGCTTGGAAGGGGTTCGAGACACCATATATTTT. Its protein product is CASSLEGVRDTIYF.

The chain combines TRBV7-3 with TRBJ2-6; D unresolved. Germline loops: CDR1 SGHTA, CDR2 FQGTGA. The germline V and J ends were trimmed by 5 bases and 1 base, with 12 bases remaining between them. The CDR3 extends over 16 amino acids. CDR3: CASSRTSTSGANVLTF. CDR3 DNA: TGTGCCAGCAGCCGTACCTCAACTTCTGGGGCCAACGTCCTGACTTTC.

This sequence joins TRBV7-8 and TRBJ2-1; D possibly corresponds to TRBD1 (9 bases). This CDR3 is built from 16 residues. Germline V CDR1 and CDR2: SGHVS, FQNEAQ. The V and J ends lost 5 bases and 12 bases respectively, with 26 bases between them. In DNA form, the CDR3 reads TGTGCCAGCAGCAACGGACAGGGGACTAGGAGAGAAAGGCAGTTCTTC. Its protein is CASSNGQGTRRERQFF.

This clonotype has more than one count but fewer than ten. This chain uses TRBV28 with TRBJ1-6, with TRBD1 matching over 9 bases. The CDR3 has 14 residues. After removal of 7 bases from V and 7 bases from J, the junction contained 5 bases not matched to a gene. The germline CDR1 and CDR2 sequences are MDHEN and SYDVKM. CDR3 nucleotides: TGTGCCAGCACTCTGGGACAGGGAAATTCACCCCTCCACTTT. Its translation is CASTLGQGNSPLHF.

The V and J genes are TRBV20-1 and TRBJ2-7; D gene ambiguous. V dropped 0 bases and J dropped 4 bases, with 13 bases sitting between them. The CDR3 is 14 residues long. Germline CDR1 DFQATT, CDR2 SNEGSKA (reference sequence). The CDR3 DNA reads as TGCAGTGCTAGAGATCTGAGACCACCGTACGAGCAGTACGTC. Amino acids: CSARDLRPPYEQYV.

This clonotype was seen a handful of times. The chain links TRBV6-1 to TRBJ2-1, with 10 bases that match TRBD1. CDR1 and CDR2 (germline): MNHNS, SASEGT. V lost 4 bases and J lost 3; bases outside the gene matches: 3. The CDR3 contains 15 residues. CDR3 residues: CASSVRDRGYNEQFF. CDR3 DNA sequence: TGTGCCAGCAGTGTCCGGGACAGGGGCTACAATGAGCAGTTCTTC.

As for this clonotype: Germline and junction disagree at one end, which may indicate a read error. The chain joins TRBV4-1 to TRBJ2-2, with 10 bases lining up with TRBD2. The CDR3 totals 21 residues. CDR1 and CDR2 from the germline V gene are MGHRA and YSYEKL. In DNA, the CDR3 is TGTGCCAGCAGCCAACCACCGGAACTAGCGGGACGGCCGGATTACACCGGGGAGCTGTTTTTT. Translation gives CASSQPPELAGRPDYTGELFF.